The T cell receptor beta chain described here comes from a study of shared clonotypes between healthy human individuals. Generated by immunoSEQ multiplex PCR, the TCRdb table keeps only in-frame clones and is missing some. The table records 2 million to 3 million clones, 93% of them present only once. V dropped 1 base and J dropped 2; count of bases not matched to a gene: 9. CDR1 is SGHNT, CDR2 YYREEE, per germline (reference sequence). The CDR3 sequence is 17 residues long. The TCR sequence derives from a man younger than 35 in good health. Some clones in this sample may be carry-over from other donors' samples. The chain combines TRBV5-4 with TRBJ2-5; 9 bases fit TRBD2. Material: naive CD4+ T cells from PBMCs. The sample's subset: CD45RA+ positively selected. CDR3 loop: CASSLPPGTSQQETQYF. CDR3 DNA sequence: TGTGCCAGCAGCTTGCCTCCCGGGACTAGCCAACAAGAGACCCAGTACTTC.